This is a list of T cell receptor beta chains from one sample in a study of OX40 agonist ivuxolimab in advanced cancers. The table came from immunoSEQ multiplex PCR; TCRdb's copy has only in-frame clones and leaves some out. The table has fewer than 85,000 clones, over 75% seen once; the top ten hold over 6%. Material: CD4+ or CD8+ T cells sorted from blood, obtained in a trial of the OX40 agonist ivuxolimab. Receptors originate from an adult with an advanced solid tumor such as melanoma, head and neck, liver or kidney cancer. CDR3s include the opening cysteine and the closing phenylalanine or tryptophan. A D gene is named only where the DNA matches it firmly. Some rows have no size entry. The others give once, few or many, or a class for an expanded clone.

-	TRBV10-3	TRBJ1-2	-	TGTGCCATCAGTGAACAGGGAGGAGCTCGTGGCTACACCTTC	CAISEQGGARGYTF
-	TRBV18	TRBJ2-7	few	TGTGCCAGCTCACGCACCGGGACATTCAACGAGCAGTACTTC	CASSRTGTFNEQYF
-	TRBV2	TRBJ2-7	few	TGTGCCAGCGGGAGACTCCTCTCCTACGAGCAGTACTTC	CASGRLLSYEQYF
TRBD2	TRBV19	TRBJ2-2	-	TGTGCCAGTAGGGGGGAACTAGCGGGAAGCGGGGAGCTGTTTTTT	CASRGELAGSGELFF
-	TRBV7-2	TRBJ2-1	-	TGTGCCAGCAGCTTAGCCAGTGGTTACAATGAGCAGTTCTTC	CASSLASGYNEQFF
-	TRBV28	TRBJ1-5	-	TGTGCCAGCAGTTTTGCAGGGAATGGCCAGCCCCAGCATTTT	CASSFAGNGQPQHF
-	TRBV5-1	TRBJ1-4	-	TGCGCCAGCAGCCCCCAGGTGGGCGGGCCCTCTAGGAAACTGTTTTTT	CASSPQVGGPSRKLFF
-	TRBV28	TRBJ2-7	-	TGTGCCAGCCGTGAAGGTTACGAGCAGTACTTC	CASREGYEQYF
TRBD2	TRBV7-9	TRBJ2-5	-	TGTGCCAGCAGCCCGATGAGACCACGCGGGAGGATGGAGACCCAGTACTTC	CASSPMRPRGRMETQYF
-	TRBV27	TRBJ2-6	-	TGTGCCAGCAAACCCAGGGCAGGCTGGGCCAACGTCCTGACTTTC	CASKPRAGWANVLTF